This TCR beta chain derives from a study of blood T cell repertoires in COVID-19 (dated by TCRdb to 2020 to 2021). Concerning the study at large: Samples covering the acute and convalescent phases of COVID-19 were provided by collaborators in the United States, Italy and Spain. The material from the prospective study consisted of cDNA or gDNA derived from T cells, B-cell-depleted T cells, or PBMCs. The dataset comprised deeply sampled blood TCRbeta repertoires from subjects exposed to, actively infected with, or recovered from COVID-19. The repertoires were released in a freely available public database meant as a resource for research on the immune response to SARS-CoV-2. Samples were obtained from the ongoing ImmuneRACE study (first 160 participants) and from about 1,300 subjects provided by 6 global collaborators. A de-identified subject ID, COVID-19 status, age in years and sex were almost always included in the sample metadata. Where available, HLA class I and class II types were obtained from metadata supplied by the sample provider rather than from assay-based typing. Findings and caveats that apply to the study as a whole: The amount of clinical and demographic metadata varied by source and participant and was provided uncurated.

The germline V gene sets CDR1 to MDHEN and CDR2 to SYDVKM. The CDR3 contains 16 residues, cysteine and phenylalanine counted. Here the CDR3 DNA is all that survives: 48 bases in frame from base 1. Germline trimming: 2 bases from V, 7 bases from J; junction bases outside gene matches: 12. About this clone: The antigen this receptor binds is unknown. Base quality data are lacking; no much larger clone is found one base away.

Collaborating institutions collected whole blood in K2EDTA tubes following their own protocols. Collaborator samples were shipped for TCRbeta analysis as frozen whole blood, isolated PBMCs, or DNA extracted from either sample type. The immunoSEQ Assay, a bias-controlled multiplex PCR, was used to amplify TCRbeta CDR3 regions from genomic DNA. The original pipeline was this. The number of nucleated cells in each sample was estimated by amplification of reference gene primers within the assay. To quantify the absolute abundance of each unique TCRbeta CDR3 rearrangement, sequence reads were collapsed and filtered. For each sample, productive Simpson clonality was calculated as the square root of Simpson's diversity index over productive rearrangements. Sourced from immuneACCESS, this table was stored by TCRdb with only in-frame sequences that have V and J called. A share of the clones is absent; for the studies checked, an unresolved V gene accounts for under half, and the remainder has no known explanation. V, J and clone size derive from that table, while D and trimming were established from the DNA sequence. The table for this sample lists approximately 240,000 clones; about four fifths of them were counted only once. Of the sample, around 2% falls within the top ten clones.

This chain is built from TRBV28 and TRBJ2-7, and TRBD2 matches 9 of the central bases. The TCR sequence derives from a woman aged 60-75 years with acute or convalescent COVID-19. Sequencing used peripheral blood. In nucleotides, the sequence is TGTGCCAGCAGTTTAACGCTGGCTAGCGGGGACCGGGAGCAGTACTTC. Its protein product is CASSLTLASGDREQYF. The full variable domain, with segments outside the CDR3 supplied by the reference TRBV28 and TRBJ2-7 proteins, appears as DVKVTQSSRYLVKRTGEKVFLECVQDMDHENMFWYRQDPGLGLRLIYFSYDVKMKEKGDIPEGYSVSREKKERFSLILESASTNQTSMYLCASSLTLASGDREQYFGPGTRLTVT.